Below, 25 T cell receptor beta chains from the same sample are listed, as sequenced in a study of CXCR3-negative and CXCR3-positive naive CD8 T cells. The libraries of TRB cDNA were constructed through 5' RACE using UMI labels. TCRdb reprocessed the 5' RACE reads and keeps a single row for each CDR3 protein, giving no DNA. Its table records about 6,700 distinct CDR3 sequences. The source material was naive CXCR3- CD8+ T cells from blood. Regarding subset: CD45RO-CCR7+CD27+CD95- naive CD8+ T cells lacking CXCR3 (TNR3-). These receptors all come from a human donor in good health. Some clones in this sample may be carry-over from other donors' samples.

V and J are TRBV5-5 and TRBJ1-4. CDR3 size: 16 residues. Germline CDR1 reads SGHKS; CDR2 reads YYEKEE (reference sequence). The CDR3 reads CASSSGALATNEKLFF.

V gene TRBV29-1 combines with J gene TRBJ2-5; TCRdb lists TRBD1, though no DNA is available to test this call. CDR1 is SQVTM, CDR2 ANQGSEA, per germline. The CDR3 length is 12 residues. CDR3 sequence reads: CIAYWTEETQYF.

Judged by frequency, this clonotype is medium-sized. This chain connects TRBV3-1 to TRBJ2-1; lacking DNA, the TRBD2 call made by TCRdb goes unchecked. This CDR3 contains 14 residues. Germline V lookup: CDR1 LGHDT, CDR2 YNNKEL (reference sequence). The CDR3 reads CASNPGLGYNEQFF.

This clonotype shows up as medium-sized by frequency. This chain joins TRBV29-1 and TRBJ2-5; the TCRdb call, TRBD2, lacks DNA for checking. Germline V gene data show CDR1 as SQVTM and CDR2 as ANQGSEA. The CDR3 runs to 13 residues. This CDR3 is CSAVGARQETQYF.

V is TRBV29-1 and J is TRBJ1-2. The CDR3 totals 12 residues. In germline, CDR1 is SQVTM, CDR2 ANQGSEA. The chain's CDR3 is CSAQLANYGYTF.

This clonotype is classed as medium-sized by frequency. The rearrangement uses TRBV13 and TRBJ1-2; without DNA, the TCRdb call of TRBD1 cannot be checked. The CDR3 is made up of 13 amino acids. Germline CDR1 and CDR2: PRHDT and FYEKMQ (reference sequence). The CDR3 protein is CASSGQMNYGYTF.

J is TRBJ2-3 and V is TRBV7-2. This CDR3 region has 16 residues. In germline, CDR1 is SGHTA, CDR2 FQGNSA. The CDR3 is CASSQGLAVSTDTQYF.

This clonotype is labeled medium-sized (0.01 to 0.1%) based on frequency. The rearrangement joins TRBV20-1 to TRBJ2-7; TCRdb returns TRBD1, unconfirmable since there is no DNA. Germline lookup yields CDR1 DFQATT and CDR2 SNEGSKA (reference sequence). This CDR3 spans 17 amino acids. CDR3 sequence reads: CSAHGQSDRTPSYEQYF.

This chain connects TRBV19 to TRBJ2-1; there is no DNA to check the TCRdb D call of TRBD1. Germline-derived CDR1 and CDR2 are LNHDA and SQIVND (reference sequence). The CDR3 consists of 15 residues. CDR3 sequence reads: CASTLSGRSFHEQFF.

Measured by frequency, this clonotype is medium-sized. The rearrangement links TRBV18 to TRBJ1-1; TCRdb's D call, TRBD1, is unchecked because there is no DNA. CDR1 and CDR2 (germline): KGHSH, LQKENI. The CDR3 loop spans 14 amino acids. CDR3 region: CASSPGGMNTEAFF.

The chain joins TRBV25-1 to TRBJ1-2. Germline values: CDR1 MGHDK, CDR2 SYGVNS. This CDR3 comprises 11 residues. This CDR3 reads CASGRAYGYTF.

CDR3 sequence reads: CSARDLDLVTDTQYF. V gene TRBV20-1 combines with J gene TRBJ2-3. The germline V gene encodes CDR1 DFQATT and CDR2 SNEGSKA (reference sequence). The CDR3 consists of 15 residues.

CDR3 sequence reads: CSVLRDDTYEQYF. The genes are TRBV29-1 and TRBJ2-7; TCRdb proposes TRBD1, but this gene call is untestable without DNA. There are 13 residues in the CDR3. Looked up from germline, CDR1 is SQVTM and CDR2 is ANQGSEA.

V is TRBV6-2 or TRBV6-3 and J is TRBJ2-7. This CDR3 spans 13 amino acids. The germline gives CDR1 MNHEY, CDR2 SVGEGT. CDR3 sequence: CASGWANAYEQYF.

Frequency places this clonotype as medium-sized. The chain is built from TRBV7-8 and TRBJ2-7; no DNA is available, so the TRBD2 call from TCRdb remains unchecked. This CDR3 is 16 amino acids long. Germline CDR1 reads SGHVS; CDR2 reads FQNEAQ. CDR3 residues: CASSLGRSGSVSEQYF.

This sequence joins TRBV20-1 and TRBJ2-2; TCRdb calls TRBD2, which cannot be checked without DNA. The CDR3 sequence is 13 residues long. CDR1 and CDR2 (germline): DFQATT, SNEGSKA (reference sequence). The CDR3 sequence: CSATTRSPGELFF.

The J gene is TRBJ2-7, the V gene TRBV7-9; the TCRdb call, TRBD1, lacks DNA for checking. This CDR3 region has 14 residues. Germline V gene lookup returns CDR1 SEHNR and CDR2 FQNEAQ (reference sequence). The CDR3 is CASSFVGVGHEQYF.

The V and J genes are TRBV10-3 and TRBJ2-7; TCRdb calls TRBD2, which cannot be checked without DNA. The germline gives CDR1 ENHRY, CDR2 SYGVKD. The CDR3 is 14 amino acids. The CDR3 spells CAITRTSPTYEQYF.

The CDR3 loop reads CASSPPATPYEQYF. The chain joins TRBV5-1 to TRBJ2-7; as DNA is missing, the TRBD1 call by TCRdb cannot be tested. The germline V gene has CDR1 SGHRS and CDR2 YFSETQ. The CDR3 extends over 14 amino acids.

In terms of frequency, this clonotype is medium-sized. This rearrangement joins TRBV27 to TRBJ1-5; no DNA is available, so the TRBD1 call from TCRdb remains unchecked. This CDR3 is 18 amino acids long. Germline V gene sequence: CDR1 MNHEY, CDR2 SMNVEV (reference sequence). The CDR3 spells CASSPQIAGTDSNQPQHF.

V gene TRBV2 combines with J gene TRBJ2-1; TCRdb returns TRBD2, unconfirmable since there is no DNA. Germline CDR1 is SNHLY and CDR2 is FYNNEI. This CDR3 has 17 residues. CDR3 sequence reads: CASSRTSGRYSYNEQFF.

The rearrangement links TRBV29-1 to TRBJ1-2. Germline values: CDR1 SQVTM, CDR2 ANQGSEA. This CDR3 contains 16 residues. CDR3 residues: CSVEDRPQRFNYGYTF.

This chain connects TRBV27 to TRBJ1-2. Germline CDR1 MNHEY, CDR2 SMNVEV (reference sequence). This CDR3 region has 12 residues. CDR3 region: CASSSNGRGYTF.

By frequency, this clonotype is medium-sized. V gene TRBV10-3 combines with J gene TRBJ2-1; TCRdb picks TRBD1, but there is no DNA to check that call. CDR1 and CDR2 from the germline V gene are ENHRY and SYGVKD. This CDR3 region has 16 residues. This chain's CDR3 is CAISESSGGTFNEQFF.

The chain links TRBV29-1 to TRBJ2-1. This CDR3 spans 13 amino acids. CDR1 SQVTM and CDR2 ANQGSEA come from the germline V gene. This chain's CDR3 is CSETGSSYNEQFF.